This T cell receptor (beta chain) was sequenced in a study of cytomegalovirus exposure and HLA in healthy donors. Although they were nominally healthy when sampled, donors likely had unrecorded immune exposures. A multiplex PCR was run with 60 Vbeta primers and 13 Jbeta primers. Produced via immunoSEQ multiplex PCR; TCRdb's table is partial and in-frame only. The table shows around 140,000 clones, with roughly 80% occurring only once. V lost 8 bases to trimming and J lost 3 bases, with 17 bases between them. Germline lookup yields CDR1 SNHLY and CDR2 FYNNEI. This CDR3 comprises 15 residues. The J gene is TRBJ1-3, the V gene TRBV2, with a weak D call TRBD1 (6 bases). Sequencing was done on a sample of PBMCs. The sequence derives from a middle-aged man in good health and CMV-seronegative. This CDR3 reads CASRSPTGNGNTIYF. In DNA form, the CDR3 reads TGTGCCAGCCGATCACCGACAGGAAATGGAAACACCATATATTTT.